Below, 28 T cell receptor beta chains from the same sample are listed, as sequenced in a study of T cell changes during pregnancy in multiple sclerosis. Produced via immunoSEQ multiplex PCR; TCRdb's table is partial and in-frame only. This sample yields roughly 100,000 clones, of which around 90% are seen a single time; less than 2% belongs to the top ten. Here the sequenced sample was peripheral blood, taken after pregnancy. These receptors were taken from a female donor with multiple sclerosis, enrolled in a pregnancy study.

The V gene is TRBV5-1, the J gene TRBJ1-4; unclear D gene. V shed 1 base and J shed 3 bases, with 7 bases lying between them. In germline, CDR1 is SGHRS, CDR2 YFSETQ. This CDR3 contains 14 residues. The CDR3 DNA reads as TGCGCCAGCAGCTTGTTGGGAGCTAATGAAAAACTGTTTTTT. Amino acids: CASSLLGANEKLFF.

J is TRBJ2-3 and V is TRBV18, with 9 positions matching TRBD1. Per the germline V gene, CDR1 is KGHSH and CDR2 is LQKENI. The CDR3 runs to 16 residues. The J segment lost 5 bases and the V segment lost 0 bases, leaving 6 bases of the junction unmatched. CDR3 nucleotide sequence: TGTGCCAGCTCACCACCCTTGGACAGGGGAAGAGATACGCAGTATTTT. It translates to CASSPPLDRGRDTQYF.

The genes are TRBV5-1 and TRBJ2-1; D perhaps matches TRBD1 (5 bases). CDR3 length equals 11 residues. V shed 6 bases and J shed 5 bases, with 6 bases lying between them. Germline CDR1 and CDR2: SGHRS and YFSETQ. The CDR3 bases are TGCGCCAGCATCAGGGACAATGAGCAGTTCTTC. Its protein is CASIRDNEQFF.

The CDR3 DNA reads TGTGCCAGCAGTGCCCACCTACGGACAGGAGGTGCTGAAGCTTTCTTT. Amino acid sequence: CASSAHLRTGGAEAFF. The V call is TRBV6-1, the J call TRBJ1-1, with 7 positions matching TRBD1. Germline trimming cut 4 bases from V and 6 bases from J; bases unmatched to any gene: 14. There are 16 residues in the CDR3. The germline V gene encodes CDR1 MNHNS and CDR2 SASEGT.

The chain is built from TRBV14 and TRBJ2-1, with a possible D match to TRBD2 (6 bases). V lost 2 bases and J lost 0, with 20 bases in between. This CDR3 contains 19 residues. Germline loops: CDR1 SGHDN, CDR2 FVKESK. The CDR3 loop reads CASSQQFGRGTYSYNEQFF. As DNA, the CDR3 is TGTGCCAGCAGCCAACAATTTGGGCGGGGAACCTACTCCTACAATGAGCAGTTCTTC.

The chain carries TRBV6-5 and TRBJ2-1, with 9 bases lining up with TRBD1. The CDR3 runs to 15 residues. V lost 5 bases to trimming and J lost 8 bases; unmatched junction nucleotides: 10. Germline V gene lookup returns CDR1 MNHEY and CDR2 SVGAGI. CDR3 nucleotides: TGTGCCAGCAGTCTACAGGGGACAGGGCCCGATGAGCAGTTCTTC. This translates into CASSLQGTGPDEQFF.

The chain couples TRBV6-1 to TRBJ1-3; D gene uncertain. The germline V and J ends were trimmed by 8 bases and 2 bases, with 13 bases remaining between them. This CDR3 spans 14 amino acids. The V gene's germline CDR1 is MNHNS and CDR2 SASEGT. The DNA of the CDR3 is TGTGCCAGCCGAGTCGGGGTAACTGGAAACACCATATATTTT. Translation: CASRVGVTGNTIYF.

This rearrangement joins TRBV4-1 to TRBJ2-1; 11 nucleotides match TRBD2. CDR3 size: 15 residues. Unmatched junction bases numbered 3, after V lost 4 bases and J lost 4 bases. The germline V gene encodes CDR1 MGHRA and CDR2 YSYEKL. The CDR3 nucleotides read TGCGCCAGCAGCCCCGGGACTAGCGGTTACAATGAGCAGTTCTTC. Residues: CASSPGTSGYNEQFF.

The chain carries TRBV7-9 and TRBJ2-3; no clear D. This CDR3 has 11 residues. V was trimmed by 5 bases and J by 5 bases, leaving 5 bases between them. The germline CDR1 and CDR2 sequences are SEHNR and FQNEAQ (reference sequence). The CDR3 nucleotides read TGTGCCAGCAGCCCCCTAGATACGCAGTATTTT. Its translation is CASSPLDTQYF.

The CDR3 DNA reads TGTGCCAGCTCACCCGGGACTGATGGCTACACCTTC. Translating gives CASSPGTDGYTF. The V gene is TRBV18, the J gene TRBJ1-2; D perhaps matches TRBD1 (5 bases). The CDR3 spans 12 residues. V was shortened by 3 bases and J by 6 bases, with 8 bases between the two germline ends. Germline CDR1 is KGHSH and CDR2 is LQKENI.

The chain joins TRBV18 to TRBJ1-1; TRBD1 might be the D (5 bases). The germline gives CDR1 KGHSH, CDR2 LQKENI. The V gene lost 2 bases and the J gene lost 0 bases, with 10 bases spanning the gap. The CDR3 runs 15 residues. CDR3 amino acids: CASSPIDSMNTEAFF. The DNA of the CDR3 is TGTGCCAGCTCACCAATCGACAGTATGAACACTGAAGCTTTCTTT.

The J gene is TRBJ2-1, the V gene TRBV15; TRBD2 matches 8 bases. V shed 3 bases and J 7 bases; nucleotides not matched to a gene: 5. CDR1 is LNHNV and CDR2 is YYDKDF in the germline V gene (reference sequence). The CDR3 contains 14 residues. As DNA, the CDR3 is TGTGCCACCAGCAGCGGGGGGGCCGGGAATGAGCAGTTCTTC. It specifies CATSSGGAGNEQFF.

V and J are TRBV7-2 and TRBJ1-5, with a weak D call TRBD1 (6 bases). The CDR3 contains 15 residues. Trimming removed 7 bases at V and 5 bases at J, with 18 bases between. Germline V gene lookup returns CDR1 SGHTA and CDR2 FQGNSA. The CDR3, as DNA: TGTGCCAGCACCCAGACTACAGGGACCGATCAGCCCCAGCATTTT. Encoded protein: CASTQTTGTDQPQHF.

This CDR3 is CASRGQGAAGANVLTF. DNA of the CDR3: TGTGCCAGCAGGGGACAGGGGGCGGCTGGGGCCAACGTCCTGACTTTC. V is TRBV6-6 and J is TRBJ2-6; 12 bases fit TRBD1. Germline-derived CDR1 and CDR2 are MNHNY and SVGAGI (reference sequence). V lost 6 bases and J lost 2; bases outside the gene matches: 2. The CDR3 runs to 16 residues.

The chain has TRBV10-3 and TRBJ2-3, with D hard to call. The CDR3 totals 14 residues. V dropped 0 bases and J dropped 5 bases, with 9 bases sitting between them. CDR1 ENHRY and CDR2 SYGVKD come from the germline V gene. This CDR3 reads CAISESTPLDTQYF. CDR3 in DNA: TGTGCCATCAGTGAGTCGACTCCATTAGATACGCAGTATTTT.

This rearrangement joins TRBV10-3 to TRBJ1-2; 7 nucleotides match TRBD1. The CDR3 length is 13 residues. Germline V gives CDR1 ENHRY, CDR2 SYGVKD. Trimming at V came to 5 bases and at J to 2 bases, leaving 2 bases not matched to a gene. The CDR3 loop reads CAISTGQNYGYTF. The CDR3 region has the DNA TGTGCCATCAGTACGGGACAGAACTATGGCTACACCTTC.

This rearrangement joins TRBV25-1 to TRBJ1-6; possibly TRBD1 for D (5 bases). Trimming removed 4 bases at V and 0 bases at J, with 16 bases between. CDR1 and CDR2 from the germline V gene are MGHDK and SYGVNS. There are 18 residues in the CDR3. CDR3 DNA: TGTGCCAGCAGTGGGACACGAGTTATGAGCTCCTATAATTCACCCCTCCACTTT. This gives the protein CASSGTRVMSSYNSPLHF.

CDR3: CASSPHGDRALSGNTIYF. Here the CDR3 DNA reads TGTGCCAGCTCCCCCCATGGGGACAGGGCCCTCTCTGGAAACACCATATATTTT. V gene TRBV19 combines with J gene TRBJ1-3; 9 bases map to TRBD1. In germline, CDR1 is LNHDA, CDR2 SQIVND (reference sequence). V lost 9 bases and J lost 0; bases outside the gene matches: 15. The CDR3 is made up of 18 amino acids.

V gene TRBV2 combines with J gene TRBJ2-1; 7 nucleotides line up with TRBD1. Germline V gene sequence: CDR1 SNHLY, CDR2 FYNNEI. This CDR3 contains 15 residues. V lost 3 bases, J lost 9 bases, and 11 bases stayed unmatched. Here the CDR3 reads CASSEGMQGDGEQFF. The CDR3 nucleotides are TGTGCCAGCAGTGAGGGGATGCAGGGGGATGGTGAGCAGTTCTTC.

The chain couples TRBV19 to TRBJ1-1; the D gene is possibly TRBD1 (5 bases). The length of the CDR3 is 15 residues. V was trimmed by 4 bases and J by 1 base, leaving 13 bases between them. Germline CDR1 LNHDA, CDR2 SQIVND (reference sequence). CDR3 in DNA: TGTGCCAGTAGTACGGGAGGAGGGGCGAACACTGAAGCTTTCTTT. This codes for CASSTGGGANTEAFF.

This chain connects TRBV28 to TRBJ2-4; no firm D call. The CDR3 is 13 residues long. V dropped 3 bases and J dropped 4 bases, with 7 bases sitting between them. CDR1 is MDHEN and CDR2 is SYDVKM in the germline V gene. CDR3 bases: TGTGCCAGCAGTTTGGGCCCGAAAAACATTCAGTACTTC. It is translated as CASSLGPKNIQYF.

The CDR3 here is CALGRTGPYEQYF. Written as DNA, the CDR3 is TGTGCCTTAGGTAGGACAGGGCCCTACGAGCAGTACTTC. The chain employs TRBV6-1 and TRBJ2-7; 8 nucleotides align to TRBD1. Germline V gene lookup returns CDR1 MNHNS and CDR2 SASEGT. With V trimmed by 11 bases and J by 2 bases, 8 bases remained unmatched. The CDR3 has 13 amino acids.

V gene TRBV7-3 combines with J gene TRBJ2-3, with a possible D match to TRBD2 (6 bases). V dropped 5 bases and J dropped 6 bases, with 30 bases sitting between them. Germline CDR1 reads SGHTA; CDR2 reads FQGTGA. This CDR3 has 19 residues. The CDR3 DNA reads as TGTGCCAGCAGCATACCCTACGGGAGTTTCCCCTGTGAGAGGGATACGCAGTATTTT. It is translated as CASSIPYGSFPCERDTQYF.

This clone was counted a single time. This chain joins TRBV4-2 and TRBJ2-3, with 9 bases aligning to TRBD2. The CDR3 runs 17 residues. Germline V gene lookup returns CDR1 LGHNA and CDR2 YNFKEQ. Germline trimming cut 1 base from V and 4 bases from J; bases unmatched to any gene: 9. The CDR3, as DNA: TGTGCCAGCAGCCAAGGCAATAGCGGGAGACCCCCAGATACGCAGTATTTT. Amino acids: CASSQGNSGRPPDTQYF.

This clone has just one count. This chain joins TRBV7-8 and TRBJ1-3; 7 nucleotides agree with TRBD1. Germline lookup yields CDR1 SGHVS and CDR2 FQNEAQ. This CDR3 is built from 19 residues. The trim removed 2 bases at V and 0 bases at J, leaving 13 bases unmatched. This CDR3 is CASSLYAGTGVNSGNTIYF. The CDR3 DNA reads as TGTGCCAGCAGCTTATACGCGGGAACAGGGGTTAACTCTGGAAACACCATATATTTT.

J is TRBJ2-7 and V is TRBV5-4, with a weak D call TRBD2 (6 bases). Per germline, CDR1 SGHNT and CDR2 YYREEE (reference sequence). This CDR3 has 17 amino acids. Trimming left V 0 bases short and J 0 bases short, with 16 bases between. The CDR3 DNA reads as TGTGCCAGCAGCTTGGGAGCCGGGAGTCTGAGCTCCTACGAGCAGTACTTC. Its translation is CASSLGAGSLSSYEQYF.

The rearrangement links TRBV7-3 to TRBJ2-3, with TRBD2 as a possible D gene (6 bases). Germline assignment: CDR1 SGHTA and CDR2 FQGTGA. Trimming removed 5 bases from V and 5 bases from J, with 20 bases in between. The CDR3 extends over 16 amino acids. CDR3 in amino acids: CASSARWDSPGDTQYF. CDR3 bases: TGTGCCAGCAGCGCCCGATGGGACTCCCCCGGAGATACGCAGTATTTT.

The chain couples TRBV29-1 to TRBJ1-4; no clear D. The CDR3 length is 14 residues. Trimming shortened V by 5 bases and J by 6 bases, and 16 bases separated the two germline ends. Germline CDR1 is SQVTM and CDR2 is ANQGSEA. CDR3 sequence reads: CSVKIGTGYEKLFF. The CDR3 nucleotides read TGCAGCGTTAAAATCGGTACGGGGTATGAAAAACTGTTTTTT.